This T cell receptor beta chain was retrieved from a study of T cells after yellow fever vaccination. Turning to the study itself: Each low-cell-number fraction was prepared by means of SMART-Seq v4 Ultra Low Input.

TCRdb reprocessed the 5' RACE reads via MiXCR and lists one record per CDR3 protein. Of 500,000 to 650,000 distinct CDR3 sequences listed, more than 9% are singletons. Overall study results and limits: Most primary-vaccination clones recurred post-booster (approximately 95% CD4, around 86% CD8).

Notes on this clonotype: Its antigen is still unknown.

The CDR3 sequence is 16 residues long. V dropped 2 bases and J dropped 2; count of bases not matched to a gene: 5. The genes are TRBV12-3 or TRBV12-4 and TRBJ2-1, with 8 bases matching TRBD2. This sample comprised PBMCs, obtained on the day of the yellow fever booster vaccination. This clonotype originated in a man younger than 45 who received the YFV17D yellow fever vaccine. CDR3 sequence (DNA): TGTGCCAGCAGTTTAATCGCTAGCGGGCCCTACAATGAGCAGTTCTTC. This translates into CASSLIASGPYNEQFF.